This T cell receptor beta chain was sequenced in a study of blood T cells in healthy people across ages. Worth noting for this clonotype: Its antigen is unknown.

General study findings and limits: The study found more naive CD4+ cells and higher diversity in long-lived than aged donors. The diversity estimates, figures obtained from one million T cells, were considered underestimates.

Primers used in a second PCR of roughly 6 to 12 cycles were a sample-barcoded 5' primer and a J-beta primer mix. A single record per CDR3 protein comes from TCRdb applying MiXCR to the 5' RACE reads. Of about a million distinct CDR3 sequences listed, roughly 50% are singletons. V dropped 5 bases and J dropped 0 bases, with 11 bases sitting between them. CDR3 length: 15 amino acids. Germline V lookup: CDR1 SGHTA, CDR2 FQGNSA. Material for sequencing was blood. V usage is TRBV7-2 and J usage is TRBJ2-1; D is ambiguous. This TCR was sampled from a woman aged 55-69 years in good health. DNA of the CDR3: TGTGCCAGCAGCCCTCGGCAGAACTCCTACAATGAGCAGTTCTTC. This encodes CASSPRQNSYNEQFF.